The clone carrying this T cell receptor beta chain was counted many times. Its antigen is still unknown. This sample stems from a study of early T cells in non-severe SARS-CoV-2 infection. Notes on the study in general: A preference for anti-spike CD8 responses marked VDJdb matching, which missed private and CD4 specificities.

The V segment lost 1 base and the J segment 2 bases; nucleotides outside the gene matches: 6. This CDR3 has 17 residues. Germline V lookup: CDR1 SGHAT, CDR2 FQNNGV. The TCR library protocol attached unique molecular identifiers to the individual cDNA molecules. TCRdb re-called the 5' RACE reads through MiXCR, storing one row per CDR3 protein. The repertoire holds about 66,000 distinct CDR3 sequences, with approximately 13% as singletons. Sequencing was done on a sample of whole blood. This rearrangement joins TRBV11-2 to TRBJ2-5; 11 nucleotides match TRBD2. This TCR derives from an adult who was a healthcare worker with PCR-confirmed SARS-CoV-2 infection or an uninfected control (not recorded which). The CDR3 nucleotides read TGTGCCAGCAGCTTAGTGTTAGCGGGAGGGCAGCAAGAGACCCAGTACTTC. This codes for CASSLVLAGGQQETQYF.